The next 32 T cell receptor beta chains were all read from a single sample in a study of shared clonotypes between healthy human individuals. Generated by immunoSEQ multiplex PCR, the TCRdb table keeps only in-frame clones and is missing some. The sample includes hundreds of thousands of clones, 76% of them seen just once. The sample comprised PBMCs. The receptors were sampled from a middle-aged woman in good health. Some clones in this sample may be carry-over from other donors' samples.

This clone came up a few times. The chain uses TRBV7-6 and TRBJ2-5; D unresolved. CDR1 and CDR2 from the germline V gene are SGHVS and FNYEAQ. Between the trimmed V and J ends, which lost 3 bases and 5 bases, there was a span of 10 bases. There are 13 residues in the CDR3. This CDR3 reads CASSLLGWETQYF. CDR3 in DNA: TGTGCCAGCAGCTTGTTGGGGTGGGAGACCCAGTACTTC.

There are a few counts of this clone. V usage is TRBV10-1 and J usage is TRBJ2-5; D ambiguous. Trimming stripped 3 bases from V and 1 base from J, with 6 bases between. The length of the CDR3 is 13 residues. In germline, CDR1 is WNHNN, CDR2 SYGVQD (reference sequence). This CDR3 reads CASSEQSQETQYF. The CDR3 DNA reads TGCGCCAGCAGTGAACAGTCCCAAGAGACCCAGTACTTC.

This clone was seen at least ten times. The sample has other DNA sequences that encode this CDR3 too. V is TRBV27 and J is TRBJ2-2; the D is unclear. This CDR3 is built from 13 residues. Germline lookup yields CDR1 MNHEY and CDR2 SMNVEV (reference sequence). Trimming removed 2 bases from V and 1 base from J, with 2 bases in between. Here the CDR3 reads CASSLLNTGELFF. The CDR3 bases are TGTGCCAGCAGTTTACTGAACACCGGGGAGCTGTTTTTT.

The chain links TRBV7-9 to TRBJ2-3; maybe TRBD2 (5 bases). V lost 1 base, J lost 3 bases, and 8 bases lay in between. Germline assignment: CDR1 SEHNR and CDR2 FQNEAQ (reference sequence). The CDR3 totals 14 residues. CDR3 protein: CASSLGGRTDTQYF. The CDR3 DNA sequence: TGTGCCAGCAGCTTAGGTGGGAGAACAGATACGCAGTATTTT.

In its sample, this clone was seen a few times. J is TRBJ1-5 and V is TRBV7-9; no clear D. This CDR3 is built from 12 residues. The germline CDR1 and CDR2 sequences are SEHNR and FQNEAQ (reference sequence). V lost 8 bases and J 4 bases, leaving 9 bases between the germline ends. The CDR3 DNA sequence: TGTGCCAGCGGAGACGAGAATCAGCCCCAGCATTTT. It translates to CASGDENQPQHF. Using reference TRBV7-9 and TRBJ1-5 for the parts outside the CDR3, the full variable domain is DTGVSQNPRHKITKRGQNVTFRCDPISEHNRLYWYRQTLGQGPEFLTYFQNEAQLEKSRLLSDRFSAERPKGSFSTLEIQRTEQGDSAMYLCASGDENQPQHFGDGTRLSIL.

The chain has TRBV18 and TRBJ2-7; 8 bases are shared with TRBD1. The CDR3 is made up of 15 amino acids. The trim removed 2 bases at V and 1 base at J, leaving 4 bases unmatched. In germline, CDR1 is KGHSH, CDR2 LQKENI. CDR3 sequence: CASSPDRDRSYEQYF. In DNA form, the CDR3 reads TGTGCCAGCTCACCAGACCGGGACAGGTCCTACGAGCAGTACTTC.

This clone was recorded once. The CDR3 is CASSLGSQTDTQYF. In DNA, the CDR3 is TGCGCCAGCAGCTTAGGCAGTCAGACAGATACGCAGTATTTT. The chain combines TRBV5-1 with TRBJ2-3; D unresolved. Germline loops: CDR1 SGHRS, CDR2 YFSETQ. The CDR3 covers 14 residues. V lost 2 bases, J lost 3 bases, and 10 bases lay in between.

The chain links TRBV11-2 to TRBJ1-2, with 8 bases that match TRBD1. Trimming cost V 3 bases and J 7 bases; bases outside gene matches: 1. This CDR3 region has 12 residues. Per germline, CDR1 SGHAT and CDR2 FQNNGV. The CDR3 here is CASSLDRVGYTF. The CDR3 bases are TGTGCCAGCAGCTTGGACAGGGTTGGCTACACCTTC.

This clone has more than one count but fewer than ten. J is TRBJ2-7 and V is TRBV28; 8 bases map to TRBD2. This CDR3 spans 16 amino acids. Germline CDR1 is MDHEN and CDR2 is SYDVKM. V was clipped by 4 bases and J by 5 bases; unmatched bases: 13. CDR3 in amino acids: CASSSHLLAGVNEQYF. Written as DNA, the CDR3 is TGTGCCAGCAGTTCCCATTTGCTAGCGGGTGTGAACGAGCAGTACTTC.

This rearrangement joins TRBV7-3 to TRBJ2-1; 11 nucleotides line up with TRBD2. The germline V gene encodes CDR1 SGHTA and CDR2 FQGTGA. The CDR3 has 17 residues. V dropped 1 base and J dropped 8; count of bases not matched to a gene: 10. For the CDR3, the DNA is TGTGCCAGCAGCTTAAGGGCGGGACTAGCGGAGGGGGATGAGCAGTTCTTC. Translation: CASSLRAGLAEGDEQFF.

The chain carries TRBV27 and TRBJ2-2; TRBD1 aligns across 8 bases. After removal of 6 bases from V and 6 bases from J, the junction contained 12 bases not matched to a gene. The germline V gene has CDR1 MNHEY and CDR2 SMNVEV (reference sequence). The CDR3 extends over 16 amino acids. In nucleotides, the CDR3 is TGTGCCAGCAGATCCGGACAGGGTATTGGAGCCGGGGAGCTGTTTTTT. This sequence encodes CASRSGQGIGAGELFF.

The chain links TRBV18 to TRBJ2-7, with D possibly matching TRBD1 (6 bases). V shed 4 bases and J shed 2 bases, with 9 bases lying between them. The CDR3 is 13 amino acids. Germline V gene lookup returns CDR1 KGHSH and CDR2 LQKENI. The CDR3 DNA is TGTGCCAGCTCACTGGACAGTACCTACGAGCAGTACTTC. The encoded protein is CASSLDSTYEQYF.

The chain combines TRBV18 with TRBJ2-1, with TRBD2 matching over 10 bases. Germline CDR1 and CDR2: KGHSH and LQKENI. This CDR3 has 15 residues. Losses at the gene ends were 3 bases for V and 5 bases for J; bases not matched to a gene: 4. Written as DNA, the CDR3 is TGTGCCAGCTCACCCCTAGCGGGAGAGGACAATGAGCAGTTCTTC. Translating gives CASSPLAGEDNEQFF.

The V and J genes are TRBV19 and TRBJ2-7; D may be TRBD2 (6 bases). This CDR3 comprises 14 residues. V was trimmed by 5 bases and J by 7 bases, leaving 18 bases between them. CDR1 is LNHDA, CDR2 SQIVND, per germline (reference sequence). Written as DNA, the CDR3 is TGTGCCAGTAGTCCCGGGACTGCAGTCGTGGAGCAGTACTTC. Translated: CASSPGTAVVEQYF.

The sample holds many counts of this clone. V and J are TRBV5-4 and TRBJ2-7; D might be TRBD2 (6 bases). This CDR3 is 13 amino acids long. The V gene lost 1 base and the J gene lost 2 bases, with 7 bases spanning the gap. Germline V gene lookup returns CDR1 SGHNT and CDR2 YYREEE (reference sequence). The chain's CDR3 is CASSLWGAYEQYF. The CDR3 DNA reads TGTGCCAGCAGCTTGTGGGGGGCCTACGAGCAGTACTTC.

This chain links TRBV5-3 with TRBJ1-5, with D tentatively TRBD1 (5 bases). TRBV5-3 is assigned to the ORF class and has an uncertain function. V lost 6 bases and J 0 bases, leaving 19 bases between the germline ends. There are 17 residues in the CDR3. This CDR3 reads CARNSRAGHYSNQPQHF. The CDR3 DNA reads TGTGCCAGAAACTCCCGGGCGGGGCATTATAGCAATCAGCCCCAGCATTTT.

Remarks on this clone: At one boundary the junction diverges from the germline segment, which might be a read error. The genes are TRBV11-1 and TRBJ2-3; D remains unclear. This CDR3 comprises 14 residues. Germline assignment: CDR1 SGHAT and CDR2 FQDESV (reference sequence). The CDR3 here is CASSIASGRDTQYF. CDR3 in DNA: TGTGCCAGCAGCATAGCCTCGGGCCGAGATACGCAGTATTTT.

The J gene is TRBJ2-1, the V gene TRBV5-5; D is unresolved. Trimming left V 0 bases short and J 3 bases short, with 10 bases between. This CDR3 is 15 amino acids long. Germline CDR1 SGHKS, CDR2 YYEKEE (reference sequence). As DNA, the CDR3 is TGTGCCAGCAGCTTGGTTGGCGGCGGCTACAATGAGCAGTTCTTC. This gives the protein CASSLVGGGYNEQFF.

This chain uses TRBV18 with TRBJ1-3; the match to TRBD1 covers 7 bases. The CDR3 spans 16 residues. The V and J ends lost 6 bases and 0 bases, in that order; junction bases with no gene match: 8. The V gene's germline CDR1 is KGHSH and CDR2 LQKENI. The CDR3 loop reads CASSPGQPYSGNTIYF. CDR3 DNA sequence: TGTGCCAGCTCTCCGGGACAGCCTTACTCTGGAAACACCATATATTTT.

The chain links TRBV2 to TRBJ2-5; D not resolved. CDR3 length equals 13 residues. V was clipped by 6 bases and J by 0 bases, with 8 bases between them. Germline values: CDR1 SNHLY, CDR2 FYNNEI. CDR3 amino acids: CASSRTYQETQYF. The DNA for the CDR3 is TGTGCCAGCAGCCGGACCTACCAAGAGACCCAGTACTTC. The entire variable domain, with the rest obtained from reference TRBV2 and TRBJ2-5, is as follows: EPEVTQTPSHQVTQMGQEVILRCVPISNHLYFYWYRQILGQKVEFLVSFYNNEISEKSEIFDDQFSVERPDGSNFTLKIRSTKLEDSAMYFCASSRTYQETQYFGPGTRLLVL.

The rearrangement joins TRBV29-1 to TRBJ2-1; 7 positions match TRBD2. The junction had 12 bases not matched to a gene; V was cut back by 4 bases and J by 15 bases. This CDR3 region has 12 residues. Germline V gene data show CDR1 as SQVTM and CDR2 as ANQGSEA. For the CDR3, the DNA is TGCAGCGTTGGGGGGGGTGACCAGTATCTGTTCTTC. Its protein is CSVGGGDQYLFF.

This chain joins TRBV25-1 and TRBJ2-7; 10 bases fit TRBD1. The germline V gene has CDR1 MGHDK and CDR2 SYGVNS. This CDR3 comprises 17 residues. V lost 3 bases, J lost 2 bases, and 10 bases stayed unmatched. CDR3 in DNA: TGTGCCAGCAGTGAGGTTGGTTTGGGACAGGGGACCTACGAGCAGTACTTC. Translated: CASSEVGLGQGTYEQYF.

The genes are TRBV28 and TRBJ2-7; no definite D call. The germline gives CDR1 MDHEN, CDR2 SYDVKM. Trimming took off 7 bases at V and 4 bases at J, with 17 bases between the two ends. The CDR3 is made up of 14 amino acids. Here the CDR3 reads CASTSVGSQYEQYF. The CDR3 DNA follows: TGTGCCAGCACTTCGGTGGGCTCTCAATACGAGCAGTACTTC.

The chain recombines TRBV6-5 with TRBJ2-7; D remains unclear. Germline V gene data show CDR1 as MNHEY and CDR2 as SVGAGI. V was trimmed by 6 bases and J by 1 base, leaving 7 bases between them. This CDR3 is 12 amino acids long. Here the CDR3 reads CASSPSSYEQYF. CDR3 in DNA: TGTGCCAGCAGCCCGAGTTCCTACGAGCAGTACTTC.

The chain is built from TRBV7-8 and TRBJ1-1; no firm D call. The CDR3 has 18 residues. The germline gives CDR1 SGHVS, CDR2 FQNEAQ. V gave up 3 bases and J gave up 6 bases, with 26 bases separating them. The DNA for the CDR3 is TGTGCCAGCAGCTTGAAGAGGAGAGGTCGAACCCTAAGCGCTGAAGCTTTCTTT. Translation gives CASSLKRRGRTLSAEAFF.

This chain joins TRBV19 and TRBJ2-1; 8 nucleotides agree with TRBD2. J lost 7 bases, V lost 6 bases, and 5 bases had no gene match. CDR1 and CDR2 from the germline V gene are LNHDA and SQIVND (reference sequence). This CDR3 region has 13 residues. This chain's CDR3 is CASSGTRGNEQFF. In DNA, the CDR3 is TGTGCCAGTAGCGGGACTAGAGGGAATGAGCAGTTCTTC.

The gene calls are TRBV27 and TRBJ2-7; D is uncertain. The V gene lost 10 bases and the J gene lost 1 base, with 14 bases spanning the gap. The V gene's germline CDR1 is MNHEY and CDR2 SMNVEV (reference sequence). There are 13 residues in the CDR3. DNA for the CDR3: TGTGCCACCAAAGGTGGTTTTTCCTACGAGCAGTACTTC. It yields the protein CATKGGFSYEQYF.

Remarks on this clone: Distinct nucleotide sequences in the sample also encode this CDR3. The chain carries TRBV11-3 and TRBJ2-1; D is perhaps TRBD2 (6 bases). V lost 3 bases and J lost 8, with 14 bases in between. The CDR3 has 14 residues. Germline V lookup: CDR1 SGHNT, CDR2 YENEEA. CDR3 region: CASSFGAGSDEQFF. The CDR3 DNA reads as TGTGCCAGCAGCTTCGGGGCGGGATCCGATGAGCAGTTCTTC.

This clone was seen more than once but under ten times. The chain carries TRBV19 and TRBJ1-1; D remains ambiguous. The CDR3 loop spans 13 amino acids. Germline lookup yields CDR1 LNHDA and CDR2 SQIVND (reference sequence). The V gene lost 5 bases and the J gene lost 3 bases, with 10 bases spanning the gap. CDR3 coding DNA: TGTGCCAGTAGTTTTAGTCTCGACACTGAAGCTTTCTTT. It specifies CASSFSLDTEAFF.

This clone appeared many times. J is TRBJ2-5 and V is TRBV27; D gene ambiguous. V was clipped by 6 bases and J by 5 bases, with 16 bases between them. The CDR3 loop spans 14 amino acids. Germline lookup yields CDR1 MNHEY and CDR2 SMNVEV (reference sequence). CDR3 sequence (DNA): TGTGCCAGCAGCTTTGGGCAGCACGAGGAGACCCAGTACTTC. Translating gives CASSFGQHEETQYF.

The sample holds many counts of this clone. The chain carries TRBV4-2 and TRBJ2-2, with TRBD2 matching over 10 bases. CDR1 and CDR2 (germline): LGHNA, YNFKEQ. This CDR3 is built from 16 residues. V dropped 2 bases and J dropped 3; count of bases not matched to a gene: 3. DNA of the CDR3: TGTGCCAGCAGCCAACTAGCGGGAGTTGACACCGGGGAGCTGTTTTTT. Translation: CASSQLAGVDTGELFF.

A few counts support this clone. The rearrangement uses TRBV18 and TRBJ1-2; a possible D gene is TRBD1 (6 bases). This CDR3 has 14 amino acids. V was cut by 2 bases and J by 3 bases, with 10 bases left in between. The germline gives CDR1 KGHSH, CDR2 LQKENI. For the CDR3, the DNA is TGTGCCAGCTCACCATCGACAGGATACTATGGCTACACCTTC. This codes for CASSPSTGYYGYTF.